Given below is one T cell receptor beta chain in context. There is no known antigen for this receptor. This entry comes from a study of cytomegalovirus exposure and HLA in healthy donors (dated by TCRdb to between 2016 and 2019). With regard to the full study: According to an earlier analysis of around 600 of the donors, some 170 million T cells yielded approximately 120 million unique TCR beta sequences and less than 300 Gb of sequence data. Of the 398 genotyped donors, less than 90% were placed in the genetic ancestry cluster associated with self-reported Caucasian donors. HLA typing included class I and class II loci at four-digit resolution. Using immunosequencing, the study profiled T cell repertoires from around 670 subjects and related those repertoires to cytomegalovirus serostatus. An earlier analysis of 587 of the donors used high-throughput TCR beta sequencing to judge whether each TCR beta V gene segment behaved as functional or pseudogenic. The study aimed to test whether cataloging public T cell receptors could reveal signatures of past pathogen exposure. High-throughput TCR immunosequencing, statistical association of individual TCRs with disease status, and machine learning were combined to predict cytomegalovirus infection status. Because of strong linkage in the cohort, roughly five DR-DQ haplotypes were treated as single units for association and clustering. Across approximately 400 genotyped donors of the cohort, an average of about 220,000 unique TCR beta nucleotide sequences per donor were sequenced, and 15% to 20% of those sequences were non-productive. Along with the roughly 710-subject first cohort, a separate validation cohort of over a hundred different subjects was used. Every discovery cohort repertoire had been produced on one sequencing platform. A later analysis re-examined previously published TCR beta repertoires from roughly 650 donors and added high-resolution HLA genotyping to investigate patterns of TCR occurrence. Rather than using new phenotypic data, the later analysis identified candidate immune exposures from TCR beta sequences and from how often those sequences occurred across donors. The number of typed donors differed by locus: about 620-640 for A, B, C, DRB1 and DQB1; roughly 510 for DQA1; over 600 for DPA1; and some 470 for DPB1. Donor age, sex, ethnicity and CMV serostatus were compiled together with the repertoire data. A later genetic analysis used genome-wide SNP genotypes for about 55% of the 666 donors, treating that subset as a discovery cohort. About 320 gigabases of sequencing data and approximately 85 million unique TCR sequences were included in an early release covering around 600 HLA-typed donors.

Library preparation employed the immunoSEQ multiplex PCR assay. For the multiplex PCR, a mixture combining 60 forward primers for TCR Vbeta segments and 13 reverse primers for TCR Jbeta segments was used. The CDR3 region of rearranged TCR beta genes was amplified from genomic DNA with a multiplex PCR assay. On the Illumina HiSeq System, the amplified TCR beta libraries were sequenced as 87-base-pair reads. From the authors' description of their analysis: In a later analysis, around 80 million unique TCR beta chains were counted across the 650 to 700 repertoires, and approximately 11 million of these chains were shared by at least two donors. To remove PCR and sequencing errors, raw reads were error-corrected and collapsed into unique sequences using a nearest-neighbor algorithm that merged closely related sequences. To assign V, D and J gene segments, CDR3 sequences were aligned to IMGT reference sequences. For a sequence to be retained, a match of at least six nucleotides to both a V gene segment and a J gene segment was required. A rearrangement counted as productive if the CDR3 had no stop codons and remained in frame with V and J, and every other rearrangement counted as non-productive. Following IMGT convention, CDR3 was defined as the stretch from the second conserved V-encoded cysteine to the conserved J-encoded phenylalanine. In an earlier analysis of around 570 of the donors, sequences lacking an unambiguous match to a single V gene segment were excluded. An earlier analysis of a few hundred of the donors classified V segments as functional when productive rearrangements were above 56.7% and as segregating when the standard deviation between donors was above 5%. A statistical classification framework was built for diagnosing cytomegalovirus status from the catalog of TCR beta chain sequences. V and J gene assignment, in a later analysis, came from comparing TCR nucleotide sequences with IMGT/GENE-DB human TR gene sequences. The TCRdist pipeline was used in a later analysis to assign CDR3 sequences and most-parsimonious VDJ recombination scenarios. A later analysis defined each TCR beta chain by its CDR3 amino acid sequence plus V-gene family, and excluded reads lacking a unique V-gene family. As a way to deal with suspected cross-contamination and a sequencing artifact, a later analysis dropped approximately 590 nucleotide sequences that were highly shared and had low generation probability. A later analysis calculated a clonal expansion index for each public chain from normalized within-repertoire ranks of inferred template counts. Generation probabilities in a later analysis came from a VDJ recombination model fitted to out-of-frame rearrangements, and those results were checked against IGoR. Hypergeometric tests were used in a later analysis to score TCR-TCR, TCR-HLA and TCR-CMV co-occurrence, with a repertoire-size bias correction applied to the TCR pairs. In a later analysis, false discovery rates were estimated by permuting HLA or CMV assignments 20 times. A later analysis grouped co-occurring TCRs with DBSCAN, adding TCRdist sequence similarity when clustering within HLA-allele-positive subsets. Co-occurrence clustering excluded repertoires with fewer than 30,000 or more than 120,000 public chains, plus five with anomalous nucleotide sharing. The clones in this table, taken by TCRdb from immuneACCESS, are in-frame only. Not every clone is retained; where verified, under half of the shortfall comes from an unresolved V gene, and the cause of the rest is unknown. V, J and clone size were drawn from that table, and D and trimming were deduced from the DNA. For this sample, the table gives about 48,000 clones. The ten most abundant clones make up around 2% of the sample.

CDR1 and CDR2 were assigned from the germline V gene as MGHRA and YSYEKL. V is shortened by 1 base, J by 5 bases, and the region joining them spans 15 bases. There are 16 amino acids in the CDR3, from cysteine to phenylalanine inclusive. Only the CDR3 part of the read is kept: 48 bases, read in frame from the first base. The cohort was made up of roughly 670 healthy bone marrow donors. At the time of sampling, every cohort member was nominally healthy, though immune exposures that went unrecorded were likely present. The donor tested CMV seronegative, placing the donor among the 350 or so seronegative members of the cohort. A peripheral blood sample was provided by each donor, and peripheral blood mononuclear cells were used for TCR beta sequencing. The Qiagen DNeasy Blood Extraction Kit was used to extract genomic DNA from the blood cell samples. Overall study results and their limits: A further reported finding was that TCR beta sequences accurately predicted the HLA-A and HLA-B alleles for most subjects in the first cohort. The authors suggested that the approach could potentially be generalized to other disease states and immunological phenotypes. A later analysis associated 16,951 TCR beta sequences with specific HLA alleles at a false discovery rate of 0.05. The study listed 150 to 200 TCR beta chains as associated with cytomegalovirus. Linkage disequilibrium might explain the correlated functional status among segregating V segments, but an unknown experimental factor could not be ruled out. A later genetic analysis associated a missense DCLRE1C variant with V-gene and J-gene trimming of TCR beta chains, and an independent cohort replicated the association. The presence/absence analyses assumed that sequencing depth was roughly uniform across donors, and that assumption may not be true. Assigning TCR associations to individual alleles was difficult when HLA alleles, especially DR and DQ, strongly co-occurred. The earlier analysis of approximately 590 of the donors excluded 15 to 20 rarely observed V segments, including chromosome 9 orphons, because counts were too low. Compared with equally common non-associated chains, HLA-associated TCR beta chains in a later analysis were more clonally expanded and had lower generation probabilities. Because some donors lacked HLA typing at each locus, the association tests relied only on the typed subset. A few of the identified cytomegalovirus-associated TCR beta chains were confirmed in vitro to be specific for cytomegalovirus antigens. According to a later analysis, parvovirus B19, influenza, CMV and Epstein-Barr virus appeared linked to several top co-occurrence clusters. Compared with the roughly 700-donor mean, donors in an Asian-associated ancestry cluster had fewer N-insertions in productive TCRs, according to a later genetic analysis. The sequencing pipeline was judged likely to have produced a cluster of highly shared sequence variants as a technical artifact. A later analysis found that TCR association rates varied across HLA loci, with DRB1 alleles showing the most associated TCRs and HLA-C alleles the fewest. Most CMV-associated TCR beta chains appeared to be HLA-restricted in a later analysis, and the HLA associations seemed to be driven largely by CMV exposure. In both the original and validation cohorts, the classifier was reported to diagnose cytomegalovirus status with high specificity and sensitivity. In an earlier analysis of some 550 of the donors, most TCR beta V segments were observed in productive rearrangements about 90% or about 30% of the time, broadly matching IMGT annotations. Across donors, most TCR sequences were observed very rarely, whereas some public TCRs were present in many individuals. Some IMGT-functional V segments, including TRBV6-2 and TRBV6-3, could not be distinguished by the 87-base-pair reads and were therefore excluded. Only TCR beta chains were sequenced in this cohort, and the absence of alpha or paired-chain data limited detectable features. Immune exposure information for the cohort was limited to CMV serostatus.

The chain was built from TRBV4-1 and TRBJ1-5, with TRBD1 perhaps the D gene, on 5 matching bases. The specimen was PBMCs. This TCR was sampled from a woman between 35 and 50 years old in good health and CMV-seronegative. For the CDR3, the sequence is CASSQVVGRADQPQHF. The DNA reads TGCGCCAGCAGCCAAGTAGTCGGCAGGGCCGATCAGCCCCAGCATTTT.